This T cell receptor (beta chain) was documented in a study of T cells in tuberculosis. Study details: Sequenced TCRs come from CD1B-GMM tetramer-binding T cells.

In this sample, this clone turned up once. Cells were sorted from thawed PBMC rested overnight and stained with GMM-loaded CD1B tetramer, viability dye and anti-CD3. CD1B tetramers were loaded with Rhodococcus equi-derived C32 glucose monomycolate. Tetramer-sorted PBMC had been CD14 monocyte-depleted before freezing. Each donor contributed roughly 91,000 sorted tetramer-negative cells. The repertoire was sequenced with immunoSEQ multiplex PCR; TCRdb's copy has only in-frame clones and lacks some. Among approximately 88,000 clones listed, roughly 93% were seen once. Sequencing input: CD1b-GMM tetramer-negative cells sorted from PBMCs. The sequence was collected from an adult woman with latent tuberculosis.

The CDR3 DNA is TGTGCCAGCAGCAGGCTAGCGGGGGGTACCACCGGGGAGCTGTTTTTT. It specifies CASSRLAGGTTGELFF. The chain links TRBV2 to TRBJ2-2, with 11 bases that match TRBD2. Germline assignment: CDR1 SNHLY and CDR2 FYNNEI. The CDR3 covers 16 residues. V gave up 6 bases and J gave up 4 bases; unmatched junction bases: 7.